The 3 T cell receptor beta chains given below trace back to one sample, sequenced in a study of T cell responses to AZD1222 COVID-19 vaccine. The repertoire was sequenced with immunoSEQ multiplex PCR; TCRdb's copy has only in-frame clones and lacks some. The table lists approximately 190,000 clones, almost 95% of them singletons, with over 7.5% in the top ten. The sample was peripheral blood, taken on day 0 of AZD1222 vaccination. The source of these receptors is an adult in good health.

This chain joins TRBV4-1 and TRBJ2-1; D is ambiguous. The CDR3 loop spans 16 amino acids. Looked up from germline, CDR1 is MGHRA and CDR2 is YSYEKL. The V end lost 1 base, the J end lost 4 bases, and 14 bases lay between the germline ends. DNA for the CDR3: TGCGCCAGCAGCCAAGGCCATGCGGAGCTATACAATGAGCAGTTCTTC. It is translated as CASSQGHAELYNEQFF.

The V gene is TRBV3-1 (or the pseudogene TRBV3-2), the J gene TRBJ2-1; no clear D. The V gene lost 0 bases and the J gene lost 6 bases, with 12 bases spanning the gap. The CDR3 spans 15 residues. Looked up from germline, CDR1 is LGHDT and CDR2 is YNNKEL (reference sequence). The CDR3 nucleotides read TGTGCCAGCAGCCAAGAATTATTCTCCCCCAATGAGCAGTTCTTC. Its protein is CASSQELFSPNEQFF.

In this sample, this clone turned up a few times. The chain has TRBV18 and TRBJ2-1, with D possibly matching TRBD1 (7 bases). Per the germline V gene, CDR1 is KGHSH and CDR2 is LQKENI. The CDR3 extends over 14 amino acids. With 2 bases removed from V and 8 bases from J, the gap between germline ends came to 13 bases. The chain's CDR3 is CASSPGRGDHEQFF. CDR3 nucleotides: TGTGCCAGCTCACCAGGCAGGGGGGACCATGAGCAGTTCTTC.